This T cell receptor (beta chain) was documented in a study of blood T cell repertoires in COVID-19. Across the whole study: Sites in the United States, Italy and Spain provided acute and convalescent COVID-19 samples. T cells, B-cell-depleted T cells, or PBMCs provided the cDNA or gDNA that served as material.

With 5 bases removed from V and 2 bases from J, the gap between germline ends came to 6 bases. Germline loops: CDR1 GTSNPN, CDR2 SVGIG (reference sequence). The CDR3 runs 11 residues. Assay: immunoSEQ multiplex PCR; the TCRdb copy retains only in-frame clones and omits some. The data show about 150,000 clones, over 80% seen once. Sequencing was carried out using peripheral blood. The chain joins TRBV30 to TRBJ2-5; D gene uncertain. This clonotype was sampled from a man aged 80 or over with acute or convalescent COVID-19. The CDR3 loop is CAWSPQETQYF. CDR3 coding DNA: TGTGCCTGGTCCCCACAAGAGACCCAGTACTTC.